This passage covers 16 T cell receptor beta chains from one sample sequenced in a study of T cell responses to AZD1222 COVID-19 vaccine. Using immunoSEQ multiplex PCR, the repertoire was profiled, and TCRdb retains in-frame clones only, with some absent. The data contain 110,000 to 150,000 clones, 88% of them singletons. The specimen comprised peripheral blood, sampled 28 days after the second AZD1222 dose. The receptors derive from an adult who received the AZD1222 COVID-19 vaccine.

This chain connects TRBV11-2 to TRBJ2-1, with 8 nucleotides matching TRBD2. Trimming at V came to 2 bases and at J to 0 bases, leaving 12 bases not matched to a gene. There are 19 residues in the CDR3. Germline loops: CDR1 SGHAT, CDR2 FQNNGV. The CDR3 sequence: CASSLRPPSLAVSYNEQFF. The CDR3 DNA reads as TGTGCCAGCAGCTTAAGGCCCCCCTCACTAGCGGTCTCCTACAATGAGCAGTTCTTC.

This chain connects TRBV20-1 to TRBJ2-7, with TRBD1 as a possible D gene (5 bases). Trimming removed 5 bases at V and 11 bases at J, with 16 bases between. CDR3 length: 11 residues. Germline CDR1 reads DFQATT; CDR2 reads SNEGSKA (reference sequence). The CDR3 region has the DNA TGCAGTGCTCGGTTAACACAGGTCGAGTACTTC. Protein: CSARLTQVEYF.

This clone was recorded a few times. The V call is TRBV6-5, the J call TRBJ2-3; TRBD2 matches 10 bases. Germline CDR1 MNHEY, CDR2 SVGAGI. J was trimmed by 6 bases and V by 9 bases; bases with no gene match: 6. The CDR3 sequence is 13 residues long. This CDR3 is CASKSGRGDTQYF. CDR3 coding DNA: TGTGCCAGTAAAAGCGGGAGGGGTGATACGCAGTATTTT.

The chain has TRBV7-2 and TRBJ1-5, with 8 nucleotides matching TRBD1. The CDR3 sequence is 15 residues long. Germline V gives CDR1 SGHTA, CDR2 FQGNSA. Losses at the gene ends were 3 bases for V and 1 base for J; bases not matched to a gene: 2. CDR3: CASSFRGLSNQPQHF. Written as DNA, the CDR3 is TGTGCCAGCAGCTTCAGGGGGCTGAGCAATCAGCCCCAGCATTTT.

V and J are TRBV15 and TRBJ2-7; D may be TRBD1 (5 bases). The V and J ends lost 1 base and 3 bases respectively, with 10 bases between them. CDR3 length equals 14 residues. Germline loops: CDR1 LNHNV, CDR2 YYDKDF (reference sequence). CDR3 coding DNA: TGTGCCACCAGCAGAGGTGGGGCCGACTACGAGCAGTACTTC. Protein sequence: CATSRGGADYEQYF.

This clone was detected once. This chain joins TRBV19 and TRBJ1-2; 8 bases are shared with TRBD1. Germline V gene data show CDR1 as LNHDA and CDR2 as SQIVND (reference sequence). With V trimmed by 10 bases and J by 0 bases, 7 bases remained unmatched. The CDR3 runs to 14 residues. The CDR3 is CATRPGGTNYGYTF. CDR3 in DNA: TGTGCCACCCGCCCAGGGGGCACTAACTATGGCTACACCTTC.

The J gene is TRBJ2-3, the V gene TRBV3-1 (or the pseudogene TRBV3-2); 9 bases agree with TRBD2. This CDR3 is built from 15 residues. V lost 10 bases to trimming and J lost 5 bases; unmatched junction nucleotides: 13. Germline CDR1 and CDR2: LGHDT and YNNKEL (reference sequence). The CDR3 DNA sequence: TGTGCCACCCAGGGTCTAGCGGGGCGGGGAGATACGCAGTATTTT. It encodes CATQGLAGRGDTQYF.

The chain joins TRBV5-1 to TRBJ2-3; D not resolved. The germline V gene encodes CDR1 SGHRS and CDR2 YFSETQ. The CDR3 loop spans 16 amino acids. V lost 0 bases to trimming and J lost 2 bases, with 13 bases between them. CDR3 region: CASSLGASRNTDTQYF. CDR3 bases: TGCGCCAGCAGCTTGGGGGCCAGCCGGAACACAGATACGCAGTATTTT.

This chain links TRBV27 with TRBJ1-3; weak D call: TRBD1 (5 bases). Germline V lookup: CDR1 MNHEY, CDR2 SMNVEV (reference sequence). The CDR3 consists of 16 residues. The V and J ends lost 5 bases and 0 bases respectively, with 14 bases between them. For the CDR3, the DNA is TGTGCCAGCAGTCGAGCAGGGTTCGGCTCTGGAAACACCATATATTTT. It translates to CASSRAGFGSGNTIYF.

The genes are TRBV28 and TRBJ1-2; 8 nucleotides match TRBD1. The CDR3 runs 14 residues. With 2 bases clipped from V and 3 bases from J, the junction kept 2 bases outside the gene matches. Per the germline V gene, CDR1 is MDHEN and CDR2 is SYDVKM. CDR3 in DNA: TGTGCCAGCAGTTTAGGGGACAGGTACTATGGCTACACCTTC. Translated, it gives CASSLGDRYYGYTF.

The chain uses TRBV3-1 (or the pseudogene TRBV3-2) and TRBJ1-5; D is uncertain. V was trimmed by 0 bases and J by 4 bases, leaving 13 bases between them. The germline V gene encodes CDR1 LGHDT and CDR2 YNNKEL (reference sequence). The CDR3 length is 16 residues. The CDR3 bases are TGTGCCAGCAGCCAAGATCCGTGGGCGCGAAATCAGCCCCAGCATTTT. This gives the protein CASSQDPWARNQPQHF.

This clone came up once. J is TRBJ2-1 and V is TRBV4-1; 8 positions agree with TRBD1. Germline CDR1 is MGHRA and CDR2 is YSYEKL. CDR3 size: 13 residues. The ends lost 2 bases at V and 15 bases at J; junction bases unmatched: 9. CDR3 sequence: CASSQTDRVLLFF. The CDR3 DNA reads TGCGCCAGCAGCCAAACGGACAGGGTTTTATTGTTCTTC.

On this clone itself: Different DNA sequences within this sample yield the same CDR3. The chain joins TRBV2 to TRBJ1-5, with 7 bases lining up with TRBD1. The germline gives CDR1 SNHLY, CDR2 FYNNEI. Losses at the gene ends were 4 bases for V and 7 bases for J; bases not matched to a gene: 4. The CDR3 loop spans 13 amino acids. In DNA form, the CDR3 reads TGTGCCAGCAGTGGACAGGGAGACCAGCCCCAGCATTTT. Amino acid sequence: CASSGQGDQPQHF.

This rearrangement joins TRBV5-1 to TRBJ2-7; a possible D gene is TRBD2 (5 bases). This CDR3 contains 12 residues. CDR1 is SGHRS, CDR2 YFSETQ, per germline. V lost 4 bases and J 4 bases, leaving 9 bases between the germline ends. CDR3 region: CASSPGEYEQYF. The CDR3 nucleotides are TGCGCCAGCAGCCCTGGGGAGTACGAGCAGTACTTC.

The J gene is TRBJ2-2, the V gene TRBV7-2; D is undetermined. Germline CDR1 and CDR2: SGHTA and FQGNSA. The CDR3 contains 15 residues. Trimming pared 0 bases from V and 7 bases from J, leaving 12 bases between. The CDR3 DNA reads TGTGCCAGCAGCTTAGCGGATACACGTGGCGGGGAGCTGTTTTTT. Translated: CASSLADTRGGELFF.

This clone came up once. The J gene is TRBJ1-2, the V gene TRBV10-3; no reliable D call. This CDR3 comprises 12 residues. Germline CDR1 is ENHRY and CDR2 is SYGVKD. The germline V and J ends were trimmed by 4 bases and 4 bases, with 7 bases remaining between them. The chain's CDR3 is CAISGTSYGYTF. CDR3 nucleotide sequence: TGTGCCATCAGTGGGACCAGCTATGGCTACACCTTC.